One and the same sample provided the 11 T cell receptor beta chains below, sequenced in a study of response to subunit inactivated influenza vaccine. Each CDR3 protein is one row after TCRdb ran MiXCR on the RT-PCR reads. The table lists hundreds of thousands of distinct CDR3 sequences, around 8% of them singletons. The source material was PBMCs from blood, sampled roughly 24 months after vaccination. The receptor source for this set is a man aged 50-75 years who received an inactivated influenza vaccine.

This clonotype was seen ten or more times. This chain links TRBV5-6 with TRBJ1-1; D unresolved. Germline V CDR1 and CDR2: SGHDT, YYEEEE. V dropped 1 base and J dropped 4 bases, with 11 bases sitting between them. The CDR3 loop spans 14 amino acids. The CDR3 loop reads CASSLTTRSTEAFF. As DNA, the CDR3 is TGTGCCAGCAGCTTGACAACCCGGAGCACTGAAGCTTTCTTT. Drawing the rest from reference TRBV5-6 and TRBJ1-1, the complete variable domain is DAGVTQSPTHLIKTRGQQVTLRCSPKSGHDTVSWYQQALGQGPQFIFQYYEEEERQRGNFPDRFSGHQFPNYSSELNVNALLLGDSALYLCASSLTTRSTEAFFGQGTRLTVV.

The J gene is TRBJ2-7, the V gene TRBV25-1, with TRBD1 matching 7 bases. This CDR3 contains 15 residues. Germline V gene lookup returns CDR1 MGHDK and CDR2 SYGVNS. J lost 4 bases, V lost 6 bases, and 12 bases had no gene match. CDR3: CASRKDEGARYEQYF. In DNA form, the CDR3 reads TGTGCCAGCAGGAAGGACGAGGGGGCTCGGTACGAGCAGTACTTC.

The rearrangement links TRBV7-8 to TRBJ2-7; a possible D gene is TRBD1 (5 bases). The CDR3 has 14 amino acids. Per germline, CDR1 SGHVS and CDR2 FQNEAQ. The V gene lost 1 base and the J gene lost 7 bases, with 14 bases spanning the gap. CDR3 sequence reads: CASSLGGFGAEQYF. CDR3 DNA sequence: TGTGCCAGCAGCTTAGGAGGTTTTGGGGCTGAGCAGTACTTC.

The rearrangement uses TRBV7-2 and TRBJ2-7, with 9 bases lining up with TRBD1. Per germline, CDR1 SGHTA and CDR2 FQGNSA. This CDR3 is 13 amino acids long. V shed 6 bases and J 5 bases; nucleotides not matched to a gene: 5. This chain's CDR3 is CASRGDRANEQYF. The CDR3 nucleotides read TGTGCCAGCAGGGGGGACAGGGCCAACGAGCAGTACTTC.

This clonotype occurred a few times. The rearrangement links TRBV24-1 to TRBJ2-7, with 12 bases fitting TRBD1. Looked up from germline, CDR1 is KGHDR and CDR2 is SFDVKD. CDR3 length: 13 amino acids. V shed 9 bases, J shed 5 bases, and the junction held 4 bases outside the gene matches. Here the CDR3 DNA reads TGTGCCACCCAGGGACAGGGGGCTCACGAGCAGTACTTC. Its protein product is CATQGQGAHEQYF.

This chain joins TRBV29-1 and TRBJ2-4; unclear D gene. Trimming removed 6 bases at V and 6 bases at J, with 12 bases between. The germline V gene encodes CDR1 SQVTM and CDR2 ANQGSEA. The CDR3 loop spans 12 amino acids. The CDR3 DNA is TGCAGCGTGCGTGTATTGGGAAACATTCAGTACTTC. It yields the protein CSVRVLGNIQYF.

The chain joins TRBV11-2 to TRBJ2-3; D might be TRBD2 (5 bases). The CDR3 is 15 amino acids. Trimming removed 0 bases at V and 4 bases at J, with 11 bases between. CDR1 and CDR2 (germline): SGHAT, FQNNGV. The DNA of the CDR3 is TGTGCCAGCAGCTTAGACGGGGTTAGCGCAGATACGCAGTATTTT. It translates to CASSLDGVSADTQYF.

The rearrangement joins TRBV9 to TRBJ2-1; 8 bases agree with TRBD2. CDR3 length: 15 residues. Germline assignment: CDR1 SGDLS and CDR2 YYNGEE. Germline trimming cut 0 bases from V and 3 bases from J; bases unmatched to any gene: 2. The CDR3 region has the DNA TGTGCCAGCAGCGTAGGGGGACTAGACTACAATGAGCAGTTCTTC. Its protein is CASSVGGLDYNEQFF.

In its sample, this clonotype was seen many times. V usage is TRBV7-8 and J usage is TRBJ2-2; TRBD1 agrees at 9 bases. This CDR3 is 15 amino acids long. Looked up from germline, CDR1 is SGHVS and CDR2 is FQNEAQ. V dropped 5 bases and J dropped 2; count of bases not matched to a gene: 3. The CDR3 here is CASSNTGGNTGELFF. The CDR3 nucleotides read TGTGCCAGCAGCAACACAGGGGGCAACACCGGGGAGCTGTTTTTT.

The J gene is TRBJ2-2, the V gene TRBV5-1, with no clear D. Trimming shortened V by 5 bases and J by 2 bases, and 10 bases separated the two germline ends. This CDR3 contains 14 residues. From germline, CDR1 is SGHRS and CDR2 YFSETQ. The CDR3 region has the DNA TGCGCCAGCAGTCTTTTCGATAACACCGGGGAGCTGTTTTTT. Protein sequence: CASSLFDNTGELFF.

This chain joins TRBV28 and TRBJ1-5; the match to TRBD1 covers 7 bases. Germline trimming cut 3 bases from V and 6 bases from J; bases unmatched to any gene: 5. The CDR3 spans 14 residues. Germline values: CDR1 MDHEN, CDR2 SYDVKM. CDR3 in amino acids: CASSFTAGGQPQHF. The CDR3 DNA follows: TGTGCCAGCAGTTTTACGGCAGGGGGTCAGCCCCAGCATTTT.